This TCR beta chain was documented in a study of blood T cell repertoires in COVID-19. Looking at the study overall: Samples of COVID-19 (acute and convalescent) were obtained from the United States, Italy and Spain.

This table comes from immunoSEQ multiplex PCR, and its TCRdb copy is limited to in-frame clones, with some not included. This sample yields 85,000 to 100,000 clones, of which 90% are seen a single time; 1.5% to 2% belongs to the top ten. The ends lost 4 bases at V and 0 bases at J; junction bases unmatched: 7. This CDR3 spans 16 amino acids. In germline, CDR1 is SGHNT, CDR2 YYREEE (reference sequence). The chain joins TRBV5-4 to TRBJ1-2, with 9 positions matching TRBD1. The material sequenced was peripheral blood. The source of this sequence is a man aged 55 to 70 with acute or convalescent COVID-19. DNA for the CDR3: TGTGCCAGCAGCCAGGGACAGGGAAATACTAACTATGGCTACACCTTC. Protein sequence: CASSQGQGNTNYGYTF.